Listed below are T cell receptor beta chains from one sample, sequenced in a study of PD-1 blockade in classical Hodgkin lymphoma. Assay used: immunoSEQ multiplex PCR; TCRdb lists only in-frame clones, some missing. Here the sample spans about 93,000 clones, about three quarters being singletons. This specimen consisted of peripheral blood mononuclear cells (PBMCs), obtained before the fourth cycle of nivolumab. The receptor source for this set is a human donor with classical Hodgkin lymphoma. CDR3s include the opening cysteine and the closing phenylalanine or tryptophan. D genes are given only for firm matches. Clone size is not always given. Where it is, it says once, few, many or a class for expanded clones.

- TRBJ2-1 TRBV10-3 16 - TGTGCCATCAGTGAGTCATGGCAGGGGGGCTACAATGAGCAGTTCTTC CAISESWQGGYNEQFF
few TRBJ2-5 TRBV6-4 16 TRBD2 TGTGCCAGCAGTGACCGCAAGACTAGCCGGCAAGAGACCCAGTACTTC CASSDRKTSRQETQYF
- TRBJ1-3 TRBV19 15 - TGTGCCAGTAGTATACCCAGGGCCTCTGGAAACACCATATATTTT CASSIPRASGNTIYF
- TRBJ2-5 TRBV2 14 TRBD2 TGTGCCAGCTGCCCGGGGAGGGGCGAGGAGACCCAGTACTTC CASCPGRGEETQYF
- TRBJ1-2 TRBV19 12 TRBD1 TGTGCCAGTAGTCCAGACAGGGGGCCCTTCACCTTC CASSPDRGPFTF
- TRBJ1-3 TRBV11-2 17 - TGTGCCAGCAGCTTTCGACCAGAGCCCCCTCTGGGAAACACCATATATTTT CASSFRPEPPLGNTIYF
few TRBJ2-2 TRBV7-3 15 - TGTGCCAGCAGCTTAATCCATACAGGCACCGGGGAGCTGTTTTTT CASSLIHTGTGELFF
once TRBJ2-7 TRBV7-8 13 - TGTGCCAGCAGCTGGGGGCCCACCTACGAGCAGTACTTC CASSWGPTYEQYF
- TRBJ2-7 TRBV10-3 15 - TGTGCCATCAGTGAGTCAGCTAGCTCGAGATACGAGCAGTACTTC CAISESASSRYEQYF
- TRBJ2-1 TRBV6-4 15 TRBD2 TGTGCCAGCAGTGAAGGAGCGGGGGGGCCCTATGAGCAGTTCTTC CASSEGAGGPYEQFF
- TRBJ2-2 TRBV7-2 15 - TGTGCCAGCAGCTTAGGGGGGGCCATTACCGGGGAGCTGTTTTTT CASSLGGAITGELFF
- TRBJ1-3 TRBV6-6 14 TRBD1 TGTGCCAGCAGTCGACAGGGGGCTGGAAACACCATATATTTT CASSRQGAGNTIYF
few TRBJ1-1 TRBV7-8 11 - TGTGCCAGCAGCTTCGGCTCTGAAGCTTTCTTT CASSFGSEAFF
few TRBJ1-2 TRBV5-4 14 - TGTGCCAGCAGCTTGCGGGGGGGCAGCTATGGCTACACCTTC CASSLRGGSYGYTF
- TRBJ2-5 TRBV30 13 - TGTGCCTGGAGTCCAGGGGTCCAAGAGACCCAGTACTTC CAWSPGVQETQYF
many TRBJ2-7 TRBV21-1 10 - TGTGCCAGCACTCCCTACGAGCAGTACTTC CASTPYEQYF
- TRBJ2-5 TRBV4-1 15 - TGCGCCAGCAGCCAATTCGGGGACATACAAGAGACCCAGTACTTC CASSQFGDIQETQYF
- TRBJ2-7 TRBV5-1 13 - TGCGCCAGCAGCTTGGACACATCCTACGAGCAGTACTTC CASSLDTSYEQYF
- TRBJ2-1 TRBV10-3 14 - TGTGCCATCAGTCGGACGCAAGGAATCAATGAGCAGTTCTTC CAISRTQGINEQFF
- TRBJ2-7 TRBV9 14 TRBD2 TGTGCCAGCAGCCCCCTTAGCGGGAGTTACGAGCAGTACTTC CASSPLSGSYEQYF
- TRBJ1-2 TRBV6-6 13 TRBD1 TGTGCCAGCAGTTACGTACAGGGGGTTGGCTACACCTTC CASSYVQGVGYTF
- TRBJ2-1 TRBV7-3 13 TRBD1 TGTGCCAGCAGCCTGGGACAGGCAAATGAGCAGTTCTTC CASSLGQANEQFF
once TRBJ1-2 TRBV7-2 14 TRBD1 TGTGCCAGCAGCTTCTCGGGGACAGGCTATGGCTACACCTTC CASSFSGTGYGYTF
- TRBJ1-6 TRBV6-1 14 TRBD1 TGTGCCAGCAGTAGGGACAGGGTGGGGTCACCCCTCCACTTT CASSRDRVGSPLHF
- TRBJ1-5 TRBV19 12 - TGTGCCAGTAGTTGGGGGGTTCAGCCCCAGCATTTT CASSWGVQPQHF
- TRBJ2-2 TRBV6-4 10 - TGTGCCAGCAACCGGGGGGAGCTGTTTTTT CASNRGELFF
- TRBJ1-2 TRBV6-1 14 - TGTGCCAGCAGTGGGTGGGGACCTGGCTATGGCTACACCTTC CASSGWGPGYGYTF